These T cell receptor beta chains were read from a single sample in a study of T-cell memory formation after mild COVID-19. MiXCR, applied by TCRdb to the 5' RACE reads, yields one record per CDR3 protein. The sample has fewer than 95,000 distinct CDR3 sequences, around 16% seen once. Sequencing was performed on PBMCs or a T cell subset sorted from them (not recorded which). The receptors stem from a man younger than 35 who had mild COVID-19 (a few samples of this study predate the infection). Cell type and time point are not known. The CDR3 runs from the conserved cysteine through the conserved F or W. The D gene is left open where the match is weak. A row's size may be missing; if present it is once, few, many or a size class.

>TRBJ1-2|few|.|TRBV6-2/TRBV6-3
TGTGCCAGCAGTCCCGTAGCATCGGGCCTCTATGGCTACACCTTC
CASSPVASGLYGYTF
>TRBJ1-5|few|.|TRBV6-5
TGTGCCAGCAGCCCTAACGGCGGGTCCTCAGGGGATCAGCCCCAGCATTTT
CASSPNGGSSGDQPQHF
>TRBJ2-1|.|.|TRBV27
TGTGCCAGCTCCCCCCGACGTTCGGGTCATTTTCAGTTCTTC
CASSPRRSGHFQFF
>TRBJ1-1|.|TRBD1|TRBV5-1
TGCGCCAGCAGCTCCGGGACAGGGGGCACTGAAGCTTTCTTT
CASSSGTGGTEAFF
>TRBJ2-2|few|.|TRBV5-6
TGTGCCAGCAGCTCCAAGTGGTCCGGGGAGCTGTTTTTT
CASSSKWSGELFF
>TRBJ1-2|few|.|TRBV29-1
TGCAGCGTTGTACGGGGCGACGGTGGCTACACCTTC
CSVVRGDGGYTF
>TRBJ2-2|.|TRBD1|TRBV5-1
TGCGCCAGCAGCGGGACAGGGGGCGAAACCGGGGAGCTGTTTTTT
CASSGTGGETGELFF
>TRBJ2-7|many|.|TRBV7-2
TGTGCCAGCAGCTTAGTCACAGGATCCTACGAGCAGTACTTC
CASSLVTGSYEQYF
>TRBJ2-2|.|.|TRBV6-6
TGTGCCAGCAGTCATCCGGGGCTAGTTTCCGGGGAGCTGTTTTTT
CASSHPGLVSGELFF
>TRBJ2-5|few|.|TRBV4-3
TGCGCCAGCAGCCAAGTACAGGGTAGGGAAGAGACCCAGTACTTC
CASSQVQGREETQYF
>TRBJ1-1|many|.|TRBV12-3/TRBV12-4
TGTGCCAGCACGGGGAACACTGAAGCTTTCTTT
CASTGNTEAFF
>TRBJ2-5|few|TRBD2|TRBV6-2/TRBV6-3
TGTGCCAGCAACGAACTAGCGGATCAAGAGACCCAGTACTTC
CASNELADQETQYF
>TRBJ2-3|few|.|TRBV7-9
TGTGCCAGCAGCCCGCCCCTAGGGAGCACAGATACGCAGTATTTT
CASSPPLGSTDTQYF
>TRBJ1-6|.|.|TRBV5-1
TGCGCCAGCAGCTTGGGGGCAGGGGCGGATTCACCCCTCCACTTT
CASSLGAGADSPLHF
>TRBJ2-2|.|.|TRBV14
TGTGCCAGCAGCCATGCGGCCGGGGAGCTGTTTTTT
CASSHAAGELFF
>TRBJ2-7|few|TRBD1|TRBV5-1
TGCGCCAGCAGCTTGTTGGACAGGGTGACCTACGAGCAGTACTTC
CASSLLDRVTYEQYF
>TRBJ1-5|.|.|TRBV27
TGTGCCAGCAGATCAACAGGGTATAGCAATCAGCCCCAGCATTTT
CASRSTGYSNQPQHF
>TRBJ1-2|few|.|TRBV7-9
TGTGCCAGCAGCTTTAATCCGGGGGACTATGGCTACACCTTC
CASSFNPGDYGYTF
>TRBJ1-6|few|.|TRBV12-3/TRBV12-4
TGTGCCAGCAGTTTAGGAGGGAATAATTCACCCCTCCACTTT
CASSLGGNNSPLHF
>TRBJ2-1|.|TRBD1|TRBV7-9
TGTGCCAGCAGCTTACCCCCGACAGGGGGTTCTTTTCTGTCCAGCAACAATGAGCAGTTCTTC
CASSLPPTGGSFLSSNNEQFF
>TRBJ2-3|once|.|TRBV27
TGTGCCAGCACCCTACTGGGGGATAGTCCAGATACGCAGTATTTT
CASTLLGDSPDTQYF
>TRBJ1-2|many|.|TRBV12-3/TRBV12-4
TGTGCCAGCAGTTCCCCGGAACTCCGCTATGGCTACACCTTC
CASSSPELRYGYTF
>TRBJ2-5|few|TRBD1|TRBV4-2
TGTGCCAGCAGCACCCAGGGGGCACAGGGGGCTGAGACCCAGTACTTC
CASSTQGAQGAETQYF
>TRBJ1-2|few|.|TRBV29-1
TGCAGCGTTGAGTTGGGCTCTCTCTATGGCTACACCTTC
CSVELGSLYGYTF
>TRBJ2-2|.|.|TRBV6-2/TRBV6-3
TGTGCCAGCAGTTACCAGGGCGCGAACACCGGGGAGCTGTTTTTT
CASSYQGANTGELFF
>TRBJ1-2|.|.|TRBV5-5
TGTGCCAGCACCCGTGCCGCTAGAGCTGGCTACACCTTC
CASTRAARAGYTF
>TRBJ2-3|few|TRBD2|TRBV5-5
TGTGCCAGCAGACTTACGGCGGGGGAAAGCACAGATACGCAGTATTTT
CASRLTAGESTDTQYF
>TRBJ1-2|few|.|TRBV29-1
TGCAGCGTTGAAGTCCGGGGAGACGGCTATGGCTACACCTTC
CSVEVRGDGYGYTF
>TRBJ1-6|.|.|TRBV3-1
TGTGCCAGCAGCCTAGGACAGTTTCGTTCACCCCTCCACTTT
CASSLGQFRSPLHF
>TRBJ2-5|.|.|TRBV27
TGTGCCAGCAGCCCATCTCTGGGTGCAGAGACCCAGTACTTC
CASSPSLGAETQYF
>TRBJ2-1|.|TRBD2|TRBV4-2
TGTGCCAGCAGCCAAGATCGACTAGCACCCGCCGGTGAGCAGTTCTTC
CASSQDRLAPAGEQFF
>TRBJ2-5|many|.|TRBV7-9
TGTGCCAGCAGCCTCACCCAGGTGGGACTAGAGACCCAGTACTTC
CASSLTQVGLETQYF
>TRBJ1-5|many|.|TRBV4-1
TGCGCCAGCAGCCAAGAGGAATGGGGACTTCCCAATCAGCCCCAGCATTTT
CASSQEEWGLPNQPQHF
>TRBJ2-2|few|.|TRBV7-9
TGTGCCAGCAGGAAGGGGCCCGGGGAGCTGTTTTTT
CASRKGPGELFF
>TRBJ1-1|few|TRBD1|TRBV4-3
TGCGCCAGCAGCCAAGATTGGGAGGGGGCGGACACTGAAGCTTTCTTT
CASSQDWEGADTEAFF
>TRBJ2-1|.|.|TRBV3-1
TGTGCCAGCAGCAAATTTCCAGGGGCCTCCTACAATGAGCAGTTCTTC
CASSKFPGASYNEQFF
>TRBJ2-3|few|TRBD1|TRBV2
TGTGCCAGCAGTCTTCCGGGGACAGGGTCAGATACGCAGTATTTT
CASSLPGTGSDTQYF
>TRBJ2-1|few|.|TRBV12-3/TRBV12-4
TGTGCCAGCACCTCGGGTCCTGAGCAGTTCTTC
CASTSGPEQFF
>TRBJ2-3|few|.|TRBV9
TGTGCCAGCAGCCCTGGGGCGGGGAGCACAGATACGCAGTATTTT
CASSPGAGSTDTQYF
>TRBJ2-3|.|.|TRBV24-1
TGTGCCACCAGTGATTCAGACGTCTTCCCCCGATTATATACGCAGTATTTT
CATSDSDVFPRLYTQYF
>TRBJ1-5|.|.|TRBV15
TGTGCCACCAGCTCTAGATGGGCCCCAAATCAGCCCCAGCATTTT
CATSSRWAPNQPQHF
>TRBJ1-1|.|TRBD1|TRBV4-1
TGCGCCAGCAGCCAATTACAGGGGGCGGCTGAAGCTTTCTTT
CASSQLQGAAEAFF
>TRBJ1-1|.|.|TRBV11-1
TGTGCCAGCCACAGTGGCTACACTGAAGCTTTCTTT
CASHSGYTEAFF
>TRBJ1-4|few|.|TRBV28
TGTGCCAGCAGTTTCGGTCTAGTTGCAACTAATGAAAAACTGTTTTTT
CASSFGLVATNEKLFF
>TRBJ1-2|.|TRBD1|TRBV29-1
TGCAGCGTCCCAGAAACAGGGGGGATCTACACCTTC
CSVPETGGIYTF
>TRBJ2-2|.|.|TRBV7-2
TGTGCCAGCAGCTTAGAACCCTACACCGGGGAGCTGTTTTTT
CASSLEPYTGELFF
>TRBJ1-1|few|.|TRBV4-1
TGCGCCAGCAGCCAAGTTCAGGGGCACCGGACTGAAGCTTTCTTT
CASSQVQGHRTEAFF
>TRBJ1-2|.|TRBD1|TRBV12-3/TRBV12-4
TGTGCCAGCAGTGCCTGGGACAGGGGCTGGAATGGCTACACCTTC
CASSAWDRGWNGYTF
>TRBJ2-3|.|.|TRBV9
TGTGCCAGCAGCGTAGCTCCGGGACACCCCACAGATACGCAGTATTTT
CASSVAPGHPTDTQYF
>TRBJ1-1|.|.|TRBV12-3/TRBV12-4
TGTGCCAGCAGTTTTCCCGGGGGAAACACTGAAGCTTTCTTT
CASSFPGGNTEAFF
>TRBJ2-2|.|.|TRBV6-6
TGTGCCAGCAGTCCCCCCCCAGGGTTTGCCGGGGAGCTGTTTTTT
CASSPPPGFAGELFF
>TRBJ1-1|.|.|TRBV7-8
TGTGCCAGCAGTCTTATTTCAGGAAACACTGAAGCTTTCTTT
CASSLISGNTEAFF
>TRBJ2-1|many|TRBD2|TRBV2
TGTGCCAGCAGTTGGACTAGCGGGGGGTATGAGCAGTTCTTC
CASSWTSGGYEQFF
>TRBJ2-1|few|TRBD2|TRBV3-1
TGTGCCAGCAGCCAAGTTGTCGGGGTAGCGGGGGGGCACAATGAGCAGTTCTTC
CASSQVVGVAGGHNEQFF
>TRBJ2-1|many|.|TRBV11-2
TGTGCCAGCAGCTTAGAGGTCATCAATGAGCAGTTCTTC
CASSLEVINEQFF
>TRBJ2-1|many|.|TRBV29-1
TGCAGCGTTGAAGAAATGCTTGTAGGGCCTGAGCAGTTCTTC
CSVEEMLVGPEQFF
>TRBJ2-5|.|.|TRBV7-6
TGTGCCAGCAGCTCTCCCTTCGGGGTAGCGGCCCAAGATACCCAGTACTTC
CASSSPFGVAAQDTQYF